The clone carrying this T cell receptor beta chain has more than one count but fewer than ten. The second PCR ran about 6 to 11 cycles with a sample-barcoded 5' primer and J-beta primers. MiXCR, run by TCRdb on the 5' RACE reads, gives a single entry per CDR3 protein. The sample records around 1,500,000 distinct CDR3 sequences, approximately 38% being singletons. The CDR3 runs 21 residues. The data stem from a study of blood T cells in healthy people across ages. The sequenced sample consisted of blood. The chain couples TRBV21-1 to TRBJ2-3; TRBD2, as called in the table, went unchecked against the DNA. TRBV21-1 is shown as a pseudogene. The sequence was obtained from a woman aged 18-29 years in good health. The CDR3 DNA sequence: TGTGCCAGCAGCAAAGCGCGGACTAGCGCCTTTGGCGTGCCTAGCACAGATACGCAGTATTTT. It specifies CASSKARTSAFGVPSTDTQYF.